This entry is about one T cell receptor beta chain. Its antigen is as yet unknown. Nashville, Tennessee was home to all donors, each a Caucasian adult. The source of the sample is a study of shared clonotypes between healthy human individuals. This CDR3 has 17 amino acids. Trimming removed 4 bases from V and 5 bases from J; junction bases left unmatched: 8. Germline CDR1 and CDR2: LNHDA and SQIVND (reference sequence). Study observations and caveats: Inspection by rarefaction showed sorted-subset sequencing to be incomplete despite large depth.

The authors distributed each subset's genomic DNA evenly over several immunoSEQ plates. Libraries were prepared by immunoSEQ multiplex PCR; TCRdb keeps only in-frame clonotypes and omits some of them. The repertoire holds approximately 2.1 million clones, approximately 95% seen once, with about 0.39% in the top ten. Input material: naive CD4+ T cells from PBMCs. Subset in this sample: CD45RA+ positively selected. The chain joins TRBV19 to TRBJ2-1, with 13 bases matching TRBD2. The clonotype originates from a man aged 18-30 years in good health. Some clones in this sample may be carry-over from other donors' samples. The CDR3 reads CASSRRGLAGSDNEQFF. In DNA, the CDR3 is TGTGCCAGTAGTAGAAGGGGACTAGCGGGATCTGACAATGAGCAGTTCTTC.